The next 27 T cell receptor beta chains were all read from a single sample in a study of T cells in Graves' hyperthyroidism and ophthalmopathy. TCR beta CDR3 sequences were amplified from RNA transcripts. HTBI primers were used for first-round RT-PCR of the TCR CDR3. TCRdb re-called the multiplex PCR reads through MiXCR, storing one row per CDR3 protein. Of some 530,000 distinct CDR3 sequences listed, approximately 23% are singletons. The sample comprised blood. These receptors all stem from a woman aged 70 to 79 with Graves' ophthalmopathy.

The CDR3 spells CASSIGGGSGADTQYF. The CDR3 region has the DNA TGTGCCAGTAGTATAGGTGGCGGGAGTGGGGCAGATACGCAGTATTTT. This chain uses TRBV19 with TRBJ2-3; 7 bases line up with TRBD2. Trimming cost V 1 base and J 4 bases; bases outside gene matches: 8. The CDR3 is 16 residues long. Germline CDR1 LNHDA, CDR2 SQIVND (reference sequence).

This clonotype was counted a few times. This sequence joins TRBV7-8 and TRBJ1-1; no reliable D call. There are 13 residues in the CDR3. The germline V gene has CDR1 SGHVS and CDR2 FQNEAQ. V lost 5 bases, J lost 1 base, and 8 bases lay in between. The CDR3 DNA is TGTGCCAGCAGCCTAAGAAAGAACACTGAAGCTTTCTTT. It translates to CASSLRKNTEAFF. Using reference TRBV7-8 and TRBJ1-1 for the parts outside the CDR3, the full variable domain is GAGVSQSPRYKVAKRGQDVALRCDPISGHVSLFWYQQALGQGPEFLTYFQNEAQLDKSGLPSDRFFAERPEGSVSTLKIQRTQQEDSAVYLCASSLRKNTEAFFGQGTRLTVV.

V is TRBV28 and J is TRBJ1-2, with TRBD1 as a possible D gene (5 bases). Trimming shortened V by 4 bases and J by 7 bases, and 16 bases separated the two germline ends. In germline, CDR1 is MDHEN, CDR2 SYDVKM. CDR3 length: 14 amino acids. CDR3 bases: TGTGCCAGCAGTTCGGGACCCCCAAAGGTTGGCTACACCTTC. It yields the protein CASSSGPPKVGYTF.

As to this clonotype: It may be a read error: a sequence one base away is much more abundant. V usage is TRBV11-3 and J usage is TRBJ2-1; TRBD2 matches at 9 bases. This CDR3 is built from 16 residues. The V gene's germline CDR1 is SGHNT and CDR2 YENEEA. After removal of 2 bases from V and 0 bases from J, the junction contained 2 bases not matched to a gene. The CDR3 bases are TGTGCCAGCAGCTTACTAGCGGGAAGCTCCTACAATGAGCAGTTCTTC. This gives the protein CASSLLAGSSYNEQFF.

This clonotype was detected ten times or more. V is TRBV12-3 or TRBV12-4 and J is TRBJ1-1; TRBD1 might be the D (6 bases). With 5 bases removed from V and 1 base from J, the gap between germline ends came to 11 bases. This CDR3 is built from 14 residues. This CDR3 is CASSRKGGNTEAFF. The CDR3 DNA reads TGTGCCAGCAGTCGGAAAGGGGGGAACACTGAAGCTTTCTTT.

The genes are TRBV6-4 and TRBJ2-6; 7 bases match TRBD1. The CDR3 is 18 residues long. Germline CDR1 and CDR2: MRHNA and SNTAGT. Trimming cost V 8 bases and J 2 bases; bases outside gene matches: 15. The CDR3 region has the DNA TGTGCCAGCCCTTCCATCTTGAGGGGGCGGACTGGGGCCAACGTCCTGACTTTC. It is translated as CASPSILRGRTGANVLTF.

The chain employs TRBV20-1 and TRBJ2-2; D is perhaps TRBD1 or TRBD2 (5 bases each). Germline CDR1 DFQATT, CDR2 SNEGSKA (reference sequence). The CDR3 spans 11 residues. V dropped 7 bases and J dropped 6 bases, with 9 bases sitting between them. CDR3 in amino acids: CSVRGSGELFF. CDR3 bases: TGCAGTGTCCGGGGCTCCGGGGAGCTGTTTTTT.

This clonotype has ten or more counts. The chain has TRBV5-1 and TRBJ2-7; tentatively, D is TRBD2 (6 bases). This CDR3 region has 13 residues. V was shortened by 1 base and J by 3 bases, with 8 bases between the two germline ends. Germline V gene lookup returns CDR1 SGHRS and CDR2 YFSETQ. CDR3 region: CASSLRTNYEQYF. CDR3 DNA sequence: TGCGCCAGCAGCTTGAGGACTAACTACGAGCAGTACTTC.

The chain combines TRBV6-6 with TRBJ2-4, with a possible D match to TRBD2 (5 bases). The germline gives CDR1 MNHNY, CDR2 SVGAGI (reference sequence). The germline V and J ends were trimmed by 2 bases and 8 bases, with 13 bases remaining between them. The CDR3 sequence is 14 residues long. The chain's CDR3 is CASSYLRGRDIQYF. CDR3 nucleotides: TGTGCCAGCAGTTACCTCCGGGGTAGGGACATTCAGTACTTC.

This clonotype showed up just a few times. The chain combines TRBV28 with TRBJ1-2; no firm D call. Germline V gene sequence: CDR1 MDHEN, CDR2 SYDVKM. The CDR3 runs to 12 residues. Trimming took off 5 bases at V and 5 bases at J, with 9 bases between the two ends. The CDR3 sequence is CASSATAYGYTF. Here the CDR3 DNA reads TGTGCCAGCAGTGCTACAGCGTATGGCTACACCTTC.

This clonotype was counted only a few times. The chain is built from TRBV2 and TRBJ1-6; D gene unclear. The CDR3 has 15 residues. V dropped 6 bases and J dropped 0 bases, with 9 bases sitting between them. Germline CDR1 is SNHLY and CDR2 is FYNNEI. The CDR3 is CASRGQSSYNSPLHF. CDR3 DNA: TGTGCCAGCAGGGGTCAGAGCTCCTATAATTCACCCCTCCACTTT.

Many counts were recorded for this clonotype. The CDR3 nucleotides read TGTGCCAGCAGGACTAGCGCCGTCGAGCAGTACTTC. Encoded protein: CASRTSAVEQYF. This chain links TRBV12-3 or TRBV12-4 with TRBJ2-7; 8 nucleotides match TRBD2. V lost 6 bases and J lost 6; bases outside the gene matches: 4. This CDR3 comprises 12 residues.

The chain links TRBV28 to TRBJ2-3; no clear D gene. This CDR3 comprises 12 residues. The germline gives CDR1 MDHEN, CDR2 SYDVKM. V lost 11 bases, J lost 4 bases, and 13 bases lay in between. CDR3 nucleotide sequence: TGTGCCTCTCACCGAAGGCCAGATACGCAGTATTTT. Amino acids: CASHRRPDTQYF.

This clonotype was seen repeatedly, ten times or more. The chain is built from TRBV12-3 or TRBV12-4 and TRBJ2-1; D gene unclear. V lost 5 bases and J 4 bases, leaving 15 bases between the germline ends. This CDR3 comprises 15 residues. The CDR3 loop is CASSGLELEYNEQFF. The CDR3 DNA reads TGTGCCAGCAGTGGCCTGGAGCTAGAGTACAATGAGCAGTTCTTC.

This clonotype was counted once. This may stem from a read error, because a much larger clone lies one nucleotide away. This rearrangement joins TRBV12-3 or TRBV12-4 to TRBJ2-1, with 7 bases lining up with TRBD1. This CDR3 has 13 amino acids. The CDR3 here is CASSIGTVNEQLF. For the CDR3, the DNA is TGTGCCAGCAGTATAGGGACAGTCAATGAGCAGCTCTTC.

Only a few counts were recorded for this clonotype. This chain links TRBV6-2 or TRBV6-3 with TRBJ2-1; TRBD2 matches at 8 bases. CDR1 is MNHEY and CDR2 is SVGEGT in the germline V gene. Trimming removed 2 bases from V and 3 bases from J; junction bases left unmatched: 6. This CDR3 is 16 amino acids long. Here the CDR3 reads CASSYHSGSHYNEQFF. The CDR3 DNA sequence: TGTGCCAGCAGTTACCACAGCGGGAGCCACTACAATGAGCAGTTCTTC.

The rearrangement links TRBV19 to TRBJ1-4; D not certain. CDR1 LNHDA and CDR2 SQIVND come from the germline V gene (reference sequence). The CDR3 is made up of 14 amino acids. V shed 7 bases and J shed 8 bases, with 17 bases lying between them. The DNA of the CDR3 is TGTGCCAGTACCACAGTACGGCAAGGGGAAAAACTGTTTTTT. It codes for CASTTVRQGEKLFF.

This clonotype occurred many times. This chain joins TRBV28 and TRBJ1-2, with a weak D call TRBD1 (6 bases). Trimming removed 3 bases at V and 7 bases at J, with 15 bases between. Germline CDR1 is MDHEN and CDR2 is SYDVKM. This CDR3 spans 14 amino acids. CDR3 coding DNA: TGTGCCAGCAGTTTCGCGCGGGGGGCCGGTGGCTACACCTTC. It codes for CASSFARGAGGYTF.

This clonotype was observed a handful of times. V usage is TRBV5-6 and J usage is TRBJ1-2; tentative D call: TRBD1 (5 bases). Germline CDR1 and CDR2: SGHDT and YYEEEE. The CDR3 has 12 residues. Deletions cut 4 bases from V and 8 bases from J, with 12 bases between. CDR3 protein: CASSLRVGGYTF. The CDR3 nucleotides read TGTGCCAGCAGCCTCAGGGTTGGGGGCTACACCTTC.

The table lists this clonotype with many counts. The chain couples TRBV3-1 to TRBJ2-5, with D possibly matching TRBD2 (5 bases). The V gene's germline CDR1 is LGHDT and CDR2 YNNKEL (reference sequence). Trimming cost V 0 bases and J 2 bases, with 10 bases left between them. This CDR3 region has 15 residues. The CDR3 DNA follows: TGTGCCAGCAGCCAAGATTGGAAGCGGCAAGAGACCCAGTACTTC. It specifies CASSQDWKRQETQYF.

The genes are TRBV14 and TRBJ1-2; tentative D call: TRBD1 (5 bases). Per germline, CDR1 SGHDN and CDR2 FVKESK. Trimming removed 7 bases from V and 2 bases from J, with 14 bases in between. The CDR3 loop spans 14 amino acids. CDR3 DNA: TGTGCCAGCAACCAGGGAGGTGCCAACTATGGCTACACCTTC. It encodes CASNQGGANYGYTF.

This chain joins TRBV6-1 and TRBJ1-1, with no clear D. The CDR3 is made up of 15 amino acids. CDR1 and CDR2 from the germline V gene are MNHNS and SASEGT. V was shortened by 6 bases and J by 1 base, with 15 bases between the two germline ends. The CDR3 sequence: CASSGGGNTNTEAFF. The CDR3 nucleotides read TGTGCCAGCAGCGGAGGTGGGAACACGAACACTGAAGCTTTCTTT.

This rearrangement joins TRBV11-3 to TRBJ2-2; 7 bases fit TRBD1. CDR1 and CDR2 from the germline V gene are SGHNT and YENEEA. V trimming: 2 bases; J trimming: 7 bases; junction bases outside the gene matches: 4. The length of the CDR3 is 14 residues. The CDR3 nucleotides read TGTGCCAGCAGCTTAACAGGGGTGGTCGGGGAGCTGTTTTTT. As protein: CASSLTGVVGELFF.

The chain uses TRBV7-8 and TRBJ1-1; the D gene is possibly TRBD1 (5 bases). V lost 7 bases and J 0 bases, leaving 12 bases between the germline ends. The CDR3 is 14 residues long. Germline loops: CDR1 SGHVS, CDR2 FQNEAQ. Here the CDR3 DNA reads TGTGCCAGCAATTCGGACACTCTGAACACTGAAGCTTTCTTT. As protein: CASNSDTLNTEAFF. The whole variable domain, remainder taken from reference TRBV7-8 and TRBJ1-1, is GAGVSQSPRYKVAKRGQDVALRCDPISGHVSLFWYQQALGQGPEFLTYFQNEAQLDKSGLPSDRFFAERPEGSVSTLKIQRTQQEDSAVYLCASNSDTLNTEAFFGQGTRLTVV.

This clonotype has just a few counts. The V gene is TRBV10-3, the J gene TRBJ1-4; D remains unclear. The germline CDR1 and CDR2 sequences are ENHRY and SYGVKD. The CDR3 sequence is 15 residues long. Between the trimmed V and J ends, which lost 3 bases and 8 bases, there was a span of 16 bases. The CDR3 region has the DNA TGTGCCATCAGTGACTTCGGGAAGGGTGACGAAAAACTGTTTTTT. This gives the protein CAISDFGKGDEKLFF.

This clonotype was detected a few times. The chain links TRBV20-1 to TRBJ2-1; tentative D call: TRBD2 (7 bases). CDR1 and CDR2 (germline): DFQATT, SNEGSKA (reference sequence). Deletions cut 3 bases from V and 5 bases from J, with 20 bases between. CDR3 length: 16 amino acids. The chain's CDR3 is CSARKGGAGAHNEQFF. CDR3 coding DNA: TGCAGTGCTAGGAAGGGCGGGGCGGGGGCCCACAATGAGCAGTTCTTC.

This chain uses TRBV7-3 with TRBJ2-1; perhaps D is TRBD1 or TRBD2 (5 bases each). CDR3 length equals 11 residues. The V end lost 5 bases, the J end lost 8 bases, and 7 bases lay between the germline ends. CDR1 SGHTA and CDR2 FQGTGA come from the germline V gene. The CDR3 DNA is TGTGCCAGCAGCGGGGGTGATGAGCAGTTCTTC. Amino acid sequence: CASSGGDEQFF.